This is a list of T cell receptor beta chains from one sample in a study of blood T cell repertoires in COVID-19. Only in-frame clones appear in the TCRdb table, and some are missing; sequencing was by immunoSEQ multiplex PCR. The sample shows 130,000 or so clones, about 91% of them seen only once. Sequenced material: peripheral blood. These receptors came from a woman aged 60-75 years with acute or convalescent COVID-19. The CDR3 runs from the conserved cysteine through the conserved F or W. Fields, in order: D gene, J gene, V gene, clone size, CDR3 DNA, CDR3 protein. D genes are given only for firm matches. Clone sizes are given selectively: once, few, many, or a class where the clone is expanded.

TRBD2 | TRBJ2-5 | TRBV19 | . | TGTGCCAGTTCCGGGACTAGTTCGTTCGGGACCCAGTACTTC | CASSGTSSFGTQYF
. | TRBJ2-7 | TRBV9 | . | TGTGCCAGCAGCGTCGGGGGTACGGGGTCCTACGAGCAGTACTTC | CASSVGGTGSYEQYF
TRBD2 | TRBJ2-1 | TRBV24-1 | few | TGTGCCACCAGTGATCCGGGACTAGCGGGGGGCAATGAGCAGTTCTTC | CATSDPGLAGGNEQFF
TRBD1 | TRBJ2-5 | TRBV9 | once | TGTGCCAGCAGCATGTCCGGGACAGGGAAGGCGGAGACCCAGTACTTC | CASSMSGTGKAETQYF
. | TRBJ1-4 | TRBV5-4 | . | TGTGCCAGCAGCTTAGGACAGCAAGCGAATGAAAAACTGTTTTTT | CASSLGQQANEKLFF
. | TRBJ1-5 | TRBV19 | once | TGTGCCAGTAGTATTTCGGGAGCCGGCAATCAGCCCCAGCATTTT | CASSISGAGNQPQHF
TRBD1 | TRBJ2-7 | TRBV18 | . | TGTGCCAGCTCTCACCGGGACAGGGCAGATGGCGAGCAGTACTTC | CASSHRDRADGEQYF
. | TRBJ1-4 | TRBV30 | . | TGTGCCTGCTCACAGGGTAGGGACGAAAAACTGTTTTTT | CACSQGRDEKLFF
. | TRBJ1-2 | TRBV12-2 | . | TGTGCAAGTCGCCTAAGACAGGGACTGCACTATGGCTACACCTTC | CASRLRQGLHYGYTF
. | TRBJ1-1 | TRBV18 | . | TGTGCCAGCTCACCACCCCAGGGGTCGAACACTGAAGCTTTCTTT | CASSPPQGSNTEAFF
. | TRBJ1-5 | TRBV6-2/TRBV6-3 | . | TGTGCCAGCAGTTACAAGGGGCATCAGCCCCAGCATTTT | CASSYKGHQPQHF
. | TRBJ2-5 | TRBV3-1/TRBV3-2 | . | TGTGCCAGCAGCCAAGTGTCAGGGGCCCCCAAGACCCAGTACTTC | CASSQVSGAPKTQYF
. | TRBJ1-2 | TRBV12-3/TRBV12-4 | once | TGTGCCAGCAGTTTGGAGGGGAGTGGTGGCTACACCTTC | CASSLEGSGGYTF
. | TRBJ2-2 | TRBV5-1 | once | TGCGCCAGCAGCTTGGAGGTGACTAGCACCGGGGAGCTGTTTTTT | CASSLEVTSTGELFF
TRBD1 | TRBJ1-5 | TRBV9 | . | TGTGCCAGCAGCGTGACAGGGTCTCGCAATCAGCCCCAGCATTTT | CASSVTGSRNQPQHF
. | TRBJ2-3 | TRBV19 | . | TGTGCCAGTAGTGTGGAGAGCACAGATACGCAGTATTTT | CASSVESTDTQYF
. | TRBJ2-2 | TRBV6-2/TRBV6-3 | . | TGTGCCAGCAACCCCGGGAGTTCAAACACCGGGGAGCTGTTTTTT | CASNPGSSNTGELFF
. | TRBJ2-3 | TRBV5-1 | . | TGCGCCAGCAGCTTGGTGGCGGATACTAGCACAGATACGCAGTATTTT | CASSLVADTSTDTQYF
TRBD1 | TRBJ1-3 | TRBV7-3 | . | TGTGCCAGCGTCCGGACAGGCAGAAACACCATATATTTT | CASVRTGRNTIYF
. | TRBJ2-7 | TRBV19 | . | TGTGCCAGTAGTATTGGGACAACTTACTCCTACGAGCAGTACTTC | CASSIGTTYSYEQYF
. | TRBJ2-1 | TRBV5-1 | . | TGCGCCAGCAGCCTCAACACCGTTCCGGGCAATGAGCAGTTCTTC | CASSLNTVPGNEQFF
. | TRBJ1-5 | TRBV10-3 | . | TGTGCCACCGCTAACGGGGACCGGGGGTGGGATCAGCCCCAGCATTTT | CATANGDRGWDQPQHF
. | TRBJ2-7 | TRBV4-3 | . | TGCGCCAGCAGTAACAAGGACTCGCCCTACTACGAGCAGTACTTC | CASSNKDSPYYEQYF
. | TRBJ1-5 | TRBV4-3 | . | TGCGCCAGCAGCCAACAAGCCCAGGGAGGCCAGCCCCAGCATTTT | CASSQQAQGGQPQHF
. | TRBJ1-3 | TRBV19 | . | TGTGCCACGACGATTACAGGGAGCTCTGGAAACACCATATATTTT | CATTITGSSGNTIYF
. | TRBJ2-1 | TRBV21-1 | . | TGTGCCAGCAGCAAGAGCTGGGGGGAAAACTCCTACAATGAGCAGTTCTTC | CASSKSWGENSYNEQFF
TRBD1 | TRBJ1-4 | TRBV28 | . | TGTGCCAGCGGATTTCCGGGACAGGGGCAAATGGGTGAAAAACTGTTTTTT | CASGFPGQGQMGEKLFF
TRBD1 | TRBJ2-7 | TRBV7-2 | . | TGTGCCAGCAGCTTGGGACAGATTACCTACGAGCAGTACTTC | CASSLGQITYEQYF
. | TRBJ1-6 | TRBV6-5 | . | TGTGCCAGCAGTTACTCTGGTATTACATTGCCCCTCCACTTT | CASSYSGITLPLHF
. | TRBJ1-4 | TRBV6-5 | . | TGTGCCAGCAGTACGGACAGCCTTAATGAAAAACTGTTTTTT | CASSTDSLNEKLFF
. | TRBJ2-5 | TRBV5-6 | . | TGTGCCAGCAGCTCGGGACTGTCTGGGGAGACCCAGTACTTC | CASSSGLSGETQYF
. | TRBJ2-2 | TRBV12-3/TRBV12-4 | . | TGTGCCAGCAGTTTGCGGGGCACCGGGGAGCTGTTTTTT | CASSLRGTGELFF
. | TRBJ2-1 | TRBV7-3 | . | TGTGCCAGCAGCGAGAACCCACGGGGGAGCTCCTACAATGAGCAGTTCTTC | CASSENPRGSSYNEQFF
. | TRBJ1-1 | TRBV6-5 | . | TGTGCCAGCAGACGCAGGGCTTCGAACACTGAAGCTTTCTTT | CASRRRASNTEAFF
TRBD2 | TRBJ2-5 | TRBV7-9 | . | TGTGCCAGCAGCCCGGGCGCGGCTAGCGGCCACCAAGAGACCCAGTACTTC | CASSPGAASGHQETQYF
. | TRBJ1-6 | TRBV6-6 | . | TGTGCCAGCAGTCAACAGGCACAGGGCAATTCACCCCTCCACTTT | CASSQQAQGNSPLHF
. | TRBJ2-1 | TRBV7-6 | . | TGTGCCAGCAGCTCCGGACAGCCCAATGAGCAGTTCTTC | CASSSGQPNEQFF
. | TRBJ1-2 | TRBV19 | . | TGTGCCACCTACAGTGCTATCGGCTACACCTTC | CATYSAIGYTF
TRBD1 | TRBJ2-1 | TRBV28 | . | TGTGCCAGCAGGTCGGGACAGGGGGCGCTCAATGAGCAGTTCTTC | CASRSGQGALNEQFF
TRBD1 | TRBJ2-1 | TRBV24-1 | . | TGTGCCATTGACAGGGCATCCCAGCCCCCGCAGTTCTTC | CAIDRASQPPQFF
. | TRBJ2-5 | TRBV29-1 | . | TGCAGCGTTTCGCACAGCCAAGAGACCCAGTACTTC | CSVSHSQETQYF